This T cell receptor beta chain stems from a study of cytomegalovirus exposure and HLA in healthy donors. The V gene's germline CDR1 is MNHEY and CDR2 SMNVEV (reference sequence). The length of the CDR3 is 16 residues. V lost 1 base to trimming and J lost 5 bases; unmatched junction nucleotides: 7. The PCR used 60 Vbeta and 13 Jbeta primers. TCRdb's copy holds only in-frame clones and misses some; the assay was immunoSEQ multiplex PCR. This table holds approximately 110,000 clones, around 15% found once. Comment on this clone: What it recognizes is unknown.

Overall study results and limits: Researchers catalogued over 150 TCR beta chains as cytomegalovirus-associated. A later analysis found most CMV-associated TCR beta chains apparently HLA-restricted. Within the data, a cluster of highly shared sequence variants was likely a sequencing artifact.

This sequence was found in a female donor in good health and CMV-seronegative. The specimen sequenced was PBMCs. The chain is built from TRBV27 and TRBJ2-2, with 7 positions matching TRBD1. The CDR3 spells CASSLFQGVGTGELFF. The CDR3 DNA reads TGTGCCAGCAGTTTATTCCAGGGGGTAGGGACCGGGGAGCTGTTTTTT.